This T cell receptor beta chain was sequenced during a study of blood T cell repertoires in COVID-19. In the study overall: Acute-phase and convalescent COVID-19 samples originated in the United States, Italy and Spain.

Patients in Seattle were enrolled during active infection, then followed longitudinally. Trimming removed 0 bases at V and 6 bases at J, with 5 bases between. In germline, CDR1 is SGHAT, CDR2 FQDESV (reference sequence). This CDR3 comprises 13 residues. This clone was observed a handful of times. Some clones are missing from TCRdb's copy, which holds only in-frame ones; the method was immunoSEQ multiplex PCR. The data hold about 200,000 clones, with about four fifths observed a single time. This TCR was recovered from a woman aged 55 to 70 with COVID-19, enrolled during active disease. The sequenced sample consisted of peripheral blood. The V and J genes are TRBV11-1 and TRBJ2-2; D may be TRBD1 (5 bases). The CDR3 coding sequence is TGTGCCAGCAGCTTAGCAGGGGCCGGGGAGCTGTTTTTT. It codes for CASSLAGAGELFF.